The 24 T cell receptor beta chains given below trace back to one sample, sequenced in a study of blood T cell repertoires in COVID-19. Some clones are missing from TCRdb's copy, which holds only in-frame ones; the method was immunoSEQ multiplex PCR. The profile shows around 250,000 clones, roughly four fifths of them singletons. Material: peripheral blood. These receptors came from a man aged 30 to 39 who had recovered from COVID-19.

J is TRBJ2-3 and V is TRBV3-1 (or the pseudogene TRBV3-2); D unresolved. Trimming cost V 2 bases and J 3 bases, with 3 bases left between them. The length of the CDR3 is 12 residues. Germline CDR1 reads LGHDT; CDR2 reads YNNKEL (reference sequence). CDR3 residues: CASSQLTDTQYF. For the CDR3, the DNA is TGTGCCAGCAGCCAACTTACAGATACGCAGTATTTT.

This clone occurred once. V usage is TRBV12-3 or TRBV12-4 and J usage is TRBJ2-7; D might be TRBD2 (6 bases). V was pared by 6 bases and J by 3 bases, with 12 bases between. The CDR3 contains 13 residues. CDR3 loop: CASSRTSFYEQYF. CDR3 sequence (DNA): TGTGCCAGCAGCCGAACTAGCTTCTACGAGCAGTACTTC.

The rearrangement joins TRBV6-6 to TRBJ1-5, with D maybe TRBD1 (5 bases). From germline, CDR1 is MNHNY and CDR2 SVGAGI (reference sequence). Trimming took off 5 bases at V and 2 bases at J, with 16 bases between the two ends. The CDR3 is 16 residues long. The DNA for the CDR3 is TGTGCCAGCAGTACCCTTGGGGGGAAACGCAATCAGCCCCAGCATTTT. Its protein is CASSTLGGKRNQPQHF.

The V call is TRBV15, the J call TRBJ1-2; D gene uncertain. Trimming removed 0 bases from V and 4 bases from J, with 9 bases in between. This CDR3 is built from 14 residues. The V gene's germline CDR1 is LNHNV and CDR2 YYDKDF (reference sequence). CDR3 in amino acids: CATSRDTTAYGYTF. CDR3 DNA: TGTGCCACCAGCAGAGATACTACGGCCTATGGCTACACCTTC.

The J gene is TRBJ2-4, the V gene TRBV4-1; D might be TRBD1 (5 bases). Germline CDR1 reads MGHRA; CDR2 reads YSYEKL. The germline V and J ends were trimmed by 1 base and 6 bases, with 10 bases remaining between them. The CDR3 has 14 amino acids. The CDR3 sequence: CASSQVQGSNIQYF. CDR3 in DNA: TGCGCCAGCAGCCAAGTCCAGGGATCAAACATTCAGTACTTC.

This clone was recorded only once. The gene calls are TRBV14 and TRBJ2-5; 12 nucleotides align to TRBD2. The CDR3 totals 14 residues. Trimming took 4 bases from V and 9 from J; bases not matched to a gene: 6. Germline loops: CDR1 SGHDN, CDR2 FVKESK. This CDR3 reads CASSRLAGASAQYF. As DNA, the CDR3 is TGTGCCAGCAGCCGACTAGCGGGGGCCAGCGCCCAGTACTTC.

As to this clone: Other DNA sequences in the sample encode the same CDR3. The chain uses TRBV21-1 and TRBJ1-5; the DNA was not used to check the table's D call, TRBD1. TRBV21-1 is marked as a pseudogene. This CDR3 has 16 amino acids. The CDR3 coding sequence is TGTGCCAGCAGCGCAACTGCGGGACAGTTCAATCAGCCCCAGCATTTT. Its protein is CASSATAGQFNQPQHF.

This rearrangement joins TRBV2 to TRBJ1-5, with D possibly being TRBD1 (6 bases). V gave up 5 bases and J gave up 5 bases, with 16 bases separating them. Germline V lookup: CDR1 SNHLY, CDR2 FYNNEI. CDR3 size: 15 residues. CDR3 sequence: CASSTSGVRDQPQHF. The CDR3 region has the DNA TGTGCCAGCAGTACATCAGGGGTTAGGGATCAGCCCCAGCATTTT.

The chain combines TRBV7-9 with TRBJ1-5; D is undetermined. This CDR3 has 13 residues. Trimming stripped 4 bases from V and 6 bases from J, with 10 bases between. The germline V gene encodes CDR1 SEHNR and CDR2 FQNEAQ (reference sequence). The CDR3 spells CASSSSSGQPQHF. For the CDR3, the DNA is TGTGCCAGCAGCTCCTCCTCCGGTCAGCCCCAGCATTTT.

V gene TRBV5-1 combines with J gene TRBJ2-5, with D tentatively TRBD1 (5 bases). CDR1 is SGHRS and CDR2 is YFSETQ in the germline V gene. The CDR3 runs to 14 residues. Trimming shortened V by 4 bases and J by 5 bases, and 15 bases separated the two germline ends. CDR3 region: CASSPDQGVETQYF. CDR3 DNA sequence: TGCGCCAGCAGCCCGGACCAAGGGGTTGAGACCCAGTACTTC.

The chain uses TRBV4-1 and TRBJ2-1, with 12 bases aligning to TRBD2. The CDR3 totals 21 residues. Trimming at V came to 4 bases and at J to 1 base, leaving 17 bases not matched to a gene. CDR1 MGHRA and CDR2 YSYEKL come from the germline V gene. The CDR3 reads CASSPGPLAGGTSSSYNEQFF. CDR3 in DNA: TGCGCCAGCAGCCCAGGCCCTCTAGCGGGGGGGACCAGCTCGTCCTACAATGAGCAGTTCTTC.

V and J are TRBV5-1 and TRBJ2-5, with 8 bases matching TRBD1. V was clipped by 4 bases and J by 5 bases; unmatched bases: 7. The CDR3 has 14 residues. From germline, CDR1 is SGHRS and CDR2 YFSETQ. The CDR3 region has the DNA TGCGCCAGCAGCGCCACAGGGGGTTGGGAGACCCAGTACTTC. Translation gives CASSATGGWETQYF.

The chain uses TRBV27 and TRBJ2-5; a weak D match, TRBD2 (6 bases). The CDR3 is made up of 14 amino acids. CDR1 MNHEY and CDR2 SMNVEV come from the germline V gene (reference sequence). Trimming shortened V by 2 bases and J by 0 bases, and 7 bases separated the two germline ends. The CDR3 spells CASSLAGHQETQYF. In DNA, the CDR3 is TGTGCCAGCAGTTTAGCGGGGCACCAAGAGACCCAGTACTTC.

CDR3 region: CASSYEGLETQYF. The CDR3 nucleotides are TGTGCCAGCAGTTACGAGGGATTGGAGACCCAGTACTTC. The V call is TRBV6-5, the J call TRBJ2-5; D possibly corresponds to TRBD2 (5 bases). The V end lost 2 bases, the J end lost 5 bases, and 9 bases lay between the germline ends. Germline-derived CDR1 and CDR2 are MNHEY and SVGAGI. The CDR3 runs 13 residues.

The chain combines TRBV4-1 with TRBJ2-2; 8 positions match TRBD1. Germline CDR1 reads MGHRA; CDR2 reads YSYEKL. V lost 3 bases and J lost 1; bases outside the gene matches: 7. The CDR3 has 17 residues. The CDR3 protein is CASSHPGTGQNTGELFF. The CDR3 DNA follows: TGCGCCAGCAGCCATCCCGGGACAGGACAGAACACCGGGGAGCTGTTTTTT.

The chain couples TRBV12-3 or TRBV12-4 to TRBJ2-3, with D uncertain. The V gene lost 6 bases and the J gene lost 6 bases, with 10 bases spanning the gap. CDR3 length equals 12 residues. The CDR3 DNA sequence: TGTGCCAGCAGAGACCGAGGCGATACGCAGTATTTT. This gives the protein CASRDRGDTQYF.

This clone was recorded once. This rearrangement joins TRBV5-4 to TRBJ1-5; the D gene is possibly TRBD1 (5 bases). Trimming removed 0 bases at V and 10 bases at J, with 11 bases between. CDR3 size: 13 residues. Germline assignment: CDR1 SGHNT and CDR2 YYREEE (reference sequence). DNA of the CDR3: TGTGCCAGCAGCTTGGGGGGGGACCCACCCCAGCATTTT. It is translated as CASSLGGDPPQHF.

The chain joins TRBV19 to TRBJ2-7, with a possible D match to TRBD1 (6 bases). Trimming removed 10 bases at V and 2 bases at J, with 9 bases between. Per the germline V gene, CDR1 is LNHDA and CDR2 is SQIVND (reference sequence). CDR3 length equals 11 residues. The CDR3 sequence is CATGATYEQYF. The CDR3 DNA reads as TGTGCCACAGGGGCTACCTACGAGCAGTACTTC.

This clone was counted a single time. This sequence joins TRBV12-3 or TRBV12-4 and TRBJ1-1; D uncertain. The CDR3 covers 12 residues. V lost 1 base to trimming and J lost 7 bases, with 7 bases between them. The CDR3 DNA follows: TGTGCCAGCAGTTTAGGGCCACGTGAAGCTTTCTTT. This translates into CASSLGPREAFF.

The V and J genes are TRBV19 and TRBJ2-1; 9 bases map to TRBD2. V was clipped by 6 bases and J by 13 bases; unmatched bases: 10. Germline V gene lookup returns CDR1 LNHDA and CDR2 SQIVND (reference sequence). CDR3 length: 13 residues. The CDR3 region is CASRKSGGPNQFF. DNA for the CDR3: TGTGCCAGTAGGAAAAGCGGGGGGCCGAACCAGTTCTTC. Full variable domain (missing parts from reference TRBV19 and TRBJ2-1): DGGITQSPKYLFRKEGQNVTLSCEQNLNHDAMYWYRQDPGQGLRLIYYSQIVNDFQKGDIAEGYSVSREKKESFPLTVTSAQKNPTAFYLCASRKSGGPNQFFGPGTRLTVL.

The chain employs TRBV19 and TRBJ1-1, with TRBD1 as a possible D gene (5 bases). CDR1 and CDR2 from the germline V gene are LNHDA and SQIVND (reference sequence). Trimming left V 11 bases short and J 5 bases short, with 21 bases between. The CDR3 runs to 14 residues. The CDR3 DNA reads as TGTGCCGTTCAACCCTGGGGGGTAGATACTGAAGCTTTCTTT. It specifies CAVQPWGVDTEAFF.

This chain uses TRBV6-1 with TRBJ1-1; 9 bases agree with TRBD1. This CDR3 has 17 amino acids. Trimming at V came to 6 bases and at J to 2 bases, leaving 13 bases not matched to a gene. Germline V gives CDR1 MNHNS, CDR2 SASEGT. The DNA for the CDR3 is TGTGCCAGCAGAGAAACCGGGACAGGGAGGGGTAACACTGAAGCTTTCTTT. It is translated as CASRETGTGRGNTEAFF.

V gene TRBV7-9 combines with J gene TRBJ2-3, with 7 bases matching TRBD1. With V trimmed by 4 bases and J by 0 bases, 10 bases remained unmatched. CDR3 size: 17 residues. From germline, CDR1 is SEHNR and CDR2 FQNEAQ (reference sequence). CDR3 amino acids: CASSYTPGTASTDTQYF. CDR3 coding DNA: TGTGCCAGCAGCTATACTCCCGGGACAGCCAGCACAGATACGCAGTATTTT.

This clone was counted a single time. The identical CDR3 is also encoded by other nucleotide sequences in the sample. V is TRBV2 and J is TRBJ1-5, with 7 positions matching TRBD1. The J segment lost 0 bases and the V segment lost 4 bases, leaving 0 bases of the junction unmatched. This CDR3 contains 14 residues. Germline values: CDR1 SNHLY, CDR2 FYNNEI. The CDR3 loop is CASSGDSSNQPQHF. DNA for the CDR3: TGTGCCAGCAGTGGGGACAGTAGCAATCAGCCCCAGCATTTT.